The entry below describes one T cell receptor (beta chain). Sequencing used immunoSEQ multiplex PCR; TCRdb keeps in-frame clones, though not all of them. The sample lists fewer than 200,000 clones; roughly 71% were seen once. The CDR3 consists of 20 residues. Germline CDR1 reads LNHDA; CDR2 reads SQIVND (reference sequence). J was trimmed by 6 bases and V by 1 base; bases with no gene match: 19. The entry originates in a study of blood T cell repertoires in COVID-19. About the study: T cells, B-cell-depleted T cells, or PBMCs supplied cDNA or gDNA.

The chain uses TRBV19 and TRBJ1-1; 11 bases agree with TRBD1. Sequenced: peripheral blood. The sequence came from an elderly woman with acute or convalescent COVID-19. The CDR3: CASSIGLRRQAGQGASEAFF. The CDR3 DNA reads TGTGCCAGTAGTATAGGCCTGAGGCGTCAAGCCGGACAGGGGGCGTCTGAAGCTTTCTTT.